The 23 T cell receptor beta chains listed next were all sequenced from one sample in a study of radiotherapy plus CTLA-4 blockade in lung cancer. Generated by immunoSEQ multiplex PCR, the TCRdb table keeps only in-frame clones and is missing some. Of tens of thousands of clones listed, more than 60% are singletons. The source material was peripheral blood, sampled from a patient treated with radiotherapy plus ipilimumab. The receptors were sampled from a human donor with non-small cell lung cancer who had stable disease on radiotherapy plus ipilimumab.

This chain connects TRBV18 to TRBJ1-2, with 9 bases that match TRBD1. Looked up from germline, CDR1 is KGHSH and CDR2 is LQKENI. This CDR3 region has 12 residues. The V gene end was trimmed by 8 bases and the J gene end by 6 bases; junction bases not matched to a gene: 4. The CDR3 nucleotides read TGTGCCAGCCGAGGGACAGGGAATGGCTACACCTTC. Its translation is CASRGTGNGYTF.

The chain employs TRBV28 and TRBJ1-4; possible D gene TRBD1, 5 bases. V shed 1 base and J shed 2 bases, with 20 bases lying between them. CDR1 MDHEN and CDR2 SYDVKM come from the germline V gene. CDR3 length: 19 amino acids. The CDR3 loop is CASSLSPGRSLLTNEKLFF. As DNA, the CDR3 is TGTGCCAGCAGTTTATCTCCGGGACGCAGTCTGCTTACTAATGAAAAACTGTTTTTT.

This clone has more than one count but fewer than ten. The rearrangement joins TRBV7-6 to TRBJ2-3, with TRBD2 matching 12 bases. Germline CDR1 reads SGHVS; CDR2 reads FNYEAQ. V lost 3 bases and J lost 5; bases outside the gene matches: 9. The CDR3 is 17 residues long. The CDR3 loop reads CASSLPPSGGAKDTQYF. For the CDR3, the DNA is TGTGCCAGCAGCTTGCCCCCTAGCGGGGGGGCCAAAGATACGCAGTATTTT.

The CDR3 sequence: CASSPRGTGHGGYTF. As DNA, the CDR3 is TGTGCCAGCAGCCCCAGGGGCACAGGTCACGGTGGCTACACCTTC. The chain employs TRBV13 and TRBJ1-2, with a tentative D call TRBD1 (6 bases). This CDR3 comprises 15 residues. Trimming took off 5 bases at V and 7 bases at J, with 20 bases between the two ends. CDR1 PRHDT and CDR2 FYEKMQ come from the germline V gene (reference sequence).

The chain couples TRBV27 to TRBJ1-2, with TRBD1 matching 11 bases. V was clipped by 6 bases and J by 3 bases; unmatched bases: 6. This CDR3 has 15 amino acids. CDR1 and CDR2 from the germline V gene are MNHEY and SMNVEV (reference sequence). CDR3: CASSSPGQGDYGYTF. CDR3 DNA sequence: TGTGCCAGCAGCTCCCCGGGACAGGGGGACTATGGCTACACCTTC.

The V and J genes are TRBV5-6 and TRBJ1-1, with unresolved D. The V end was cut by 2 bases, the J end by 0 bases, with 14 bases between. Germline loops: CDR1 SGHDT, CDR2 YYEEEE. This CDR3 has 16 residues. The CDR3 DNA reads as TGTGCCAGCAGCTTTTGGTCGGGGTTCATGAACACTGAAGCTTTCTTT. Its translation is CASSFWSGFMNTEAFF.

About this clone itself: It is likely a read error: a sequence one base away is far more abundant. The gene calls are TRBV10-1 and TRBJ2-1; 8 bases are a match to TRBD1. The CDR3 has 17 amino acids. CDR1 is WNHNN, CDR2 SYGVQD, per germline (reference sequence). The CDR3 DNA is TGCGCCAGCAGTGGCCGGACAGGGCCCACCTACTACTATGAGCAGTTCTTC. Protein: CASSGRTGPTYYYEQFF.

This clone showed up just once. This chain uses TRBV19 with TRBJ1-1; D might be TRBD1 (6 bases). Germline values: CDR1 LNHDA, CDR2 SQIVND (reference sequence). The germline V and J ends were trimmed by 1 base and 4 bases, with 10 bases remaining between them. This CDR3 contains 14 residues. In nucleotides, the CDR3 is TGTGCCAGTAGTATAGCCGGGGGGCGCACTGAAGCTTTCTTT. This codes for CASSIAGGRTEAFF.

This clone was observed a handful of times. This chain uses TRBV6-5 with TRBJ2-7; 7 positions agree with TRBD2. The trim removed 0 bases at V and 2 bases at J, leaving 1 base unmatched. There are 14 residues in the CDR3. Germline CDR1 reads MNHEY; CDR2 reads SVGAGI. CDR3 protein: CASSYSAGAYEQYV. CDR3 DNA sequence: TGTGCCAGCAGTTACTCGGCGGGGGCCTACGAGCAGTACGTC.

This chain connects TRBV30 to TRBJ1-1; D unresolved. This CDR3 comprises 13 residues. Germline-derived CDR1 and CDR2 are GTSNPN and SVGIG (reference sequence). Trimming shortened V by 2 bases and J by 3 bases, and 10 bases separated the two germline ends. The CDR3 here is CAWSLRMHTEAFF. CDR3 bases: TGTGCCTGGAGTTTAAGGATGCACACTGAAGCTTTCTTT. Full variable domain (outside the CDR3, taken from reference TRBV30 and TRBJ1-1): SQTIHQWPATLVQPVGSPLSLECTVEGTSNPNLYWYRQAAGRGLQLLFYSVGIGQISSEVPQNLSASRPQDRQFILSSKKLLLSDSGFYLCAWSLRMHTEAFFGQGTRLTVV.

This chain joins TRBV4-2 and TRBJ1-2; D might be TRBD1 (6 bases). The CDR3 spans 16 residues. The V end was cut by 0 bases, the J end by 8 bases, with 19 bases between. Germline V lookup: CDR1 LGHNA, CDR2 YNFKEQ. Written as DNA, the CDR3 is TGTGCCAGCAGCCAAGATTGGATGGACAGACTGAGGGGCTACACCTTC. Its protein product is CASSQDWMDRLRGYTF.

This chain connects TRBV27 to TRBJ2-7; perhaps TRBD1 as D (6 bases). Trimming cost V 6 bases and J 0 bases, with 12 bases left between them. This CDR3 contains 14 residues. Per germline, CDR1 MNHEY and CDR2 SMNVEV (reference sequence). CDR3 sequence reads: CASRADRTSYEQYF. The DNA of the CDR3 is TGTGCCAGCAGAGCCGACAGGACCTCCTACGAGCAGTACTTC.

J is TRBJ1-5 and V is TRBV7-6; possible D gene TRBD1, 5 bases. Trimming removed 2 bases at V and 2 bases at J, with 19 bases between. Germline values: CDR1 SGHVS, CDR2 FNYEAQ. The CDR3 runs to 18 residues. This chain's CDR3 is CASSLSQGWGDGNQPQHF. DNA for the CDR3: TGTGCCAGCAGCTTAAGTCAGGGTTGGGGGGATGGCAATCAGCCCCAGCATTTT.

This chain links TRBV5-6 with TRBJ2-7; a possible D gene is TRBD2 (6 bases). Germline CDR1 reads SGHDT; CDR2 reads YYEEEE. The CDR3 extends over 13 amino acids. V was cut by 4 bases and J by 7 bases, with 15 bases left in between. The CDR3 loop is CASSPGALKEQYF. CDR3 DNA: TGTGCCAGCAGCCCGGGAGCCCTGAAGGAGCAGTACTTC.

The chain employs TRBV11-2 and TRBJ2-7; 8 bases are shared with TRBD2. There are 15 residues in the CDR3. The junction had 13 bases not matched to a gene; V was cut back by 5 bases and J by 7 bases. Germline V gene lookup returns CDR1 SGHAT and CDR2 FQNNGV. This CDR3 reads CASSPPGAGAMEQYF. The CDR3 region has the DNA TGTGCCAGCAGCCCCCCGGGAGCGGGGGCTATGGAGCAGTACTTC.

The DNA of the CDR3 is TGTGCCAGCAGTGAAATTCGACTCTACGAGCAGTACGTC. This sequence encodes CASSEIRLYEQYV. This chain connects TRBV6-5 to TRBJ2-7; no definite D call. V shed 5 bases and J shed 3 bases, with 11 bases lying between them. From germline, CDR1 is MNHEY and CDR2 SVGAGI. This CDR3 region has 13 residues.

V gene TRBV6-6 combines with J gene TRBJ2-7; 7 nucleotides match TRBD2. V was pared by 0 bases and J by 2 bases, with 1 base of the junction left unmatched. The CDR3 spans 14 residues. Germline CDR1 reads MNHNY; CDR2 reads SVGAGI (reference sequence). CDR3 region: CASSYSAGAYEQYV. CDR3 DNA sequence: TGTGCCAGCAGTTACTCGGCGGGGGCCTACGAGCAGTACGTC.

This clone was counted a single time. This rearrangement joins TRBV5-1 to TRBJ2-3; 11 bases align to TRBD2. CDR3 length: 16 residues. In germline, CDR1 is SGHRS, CDR2 YFSETQ. With V trimmed by 1 base and J by 8 bases, 9 bases remained unmatched. As DNA, the CDR3 is TGCGCCAGCAGCTTGATAACTAGCGGGGGTTGGGGTACGCAGTATTTT. Its protein is CASSLITSGGWGTQYF. Based on the CDR3 plus reference TRBV5-1 and TRBJ2-3, the full variable domain is KAGVTQTPRYLIKTRGQQVTLSCSPISGHRSVSWYQQTPGQGLQFLFEYFSETQRNKGNFPGRFSGRQFSNSRSEMNVSTLELGDSALYLCASSLITSGGWGTQYFGPGTRLTVL.

This chain joins TRBV11-2 and TRBJ2-2; D might be TRBD1 (6 bases). CDR1 and CDR2 from the germline V gene are SGHAT and FQNNGV. V was trimmed by 5 bases and J by 0 bases, leaving 13 bases between them. The CDR3 runs 16 residues. The CDR3 loop is CASSLGQFANTGELFF. The CDR3 coding sequence is TGTGCCAGCAGCCTTGGACAGTTCGCGAACACCGGGGAGCTGTTTTTT. The full variable domain, rest sourced from reference TRBV11-2 and TRBJ2-2, is EAGVAQSPRYKIIEKRQSVAFWCNPISGHATLYWYQQILGQGPKLLIQFQNNGVVDDSQLPKDRFSAERLKGVDSTLKIQPAKLEDSAVYLCASSLGQFANTGELFFGEGSRLTVL.

The gene calls are TRBV6-1 and TRBJ2-1, with TRBD2 identical over 10 bases. This CDR3 comprises 15 residues. The V gene end was trimmed by 4 bases and the J gene end by 8 bases; junction bases not matched to a gene: 8. CDR1 and CDR2 from the germline V gene are MNHNS and SASEGT. The CDR3 region is CASSGPSGGSYEQFF. DNA for the CDR3: TGTGCCAGCAGTGGGCCTAGCGGGGGTAGCTATGAGCAGTTCTTC.

The V and J genes are TRBV28 and TRBJ2-5, with D possibly being TRBD1 (5 bases). Germline V gene data show CDR1 as MDHEN and CDR2 as SYDVKM. V gave up 5 bases and J gave up 1 base, with 11 bases separating them. The CDR3 sequence is 14 residues long. The CDR3 reads CASSVTRAQETQYF. Written as DNA, the CDR3 is TGTGCCAGCAGTGTCACCAGGGCCCAAGAGACCCAGTACTTC.

V and J are TRBV27 and TRBJ1-1, with D uncertain. The CDR3 is 13 residues long. V was cut by 7 bases and J by 1 base, with 10 bases left in between. In germline, CDR1 is MNHEY, CDR2 SMNVEV (reference sequence). CDR3 sequence (DNA): TGTGCCAGCAAAAAACAGAGGAACACTGAAGCTTTCTTT. It is translated as CASKKQRNTEAFF.

This chain connects TRBV9 to TRBJ1-1; D gene unclear. The CDR3 length is 14 residues. Per the germline V gene, CDR1 is SGDLS and CDR2 is YYNGEE. Trimming took off 4 bases at V and 1 base at J, with 11 bases between the two ends. The CDR3 nucleotides are TGTGCCAGCAGCCAACTCCATGCGAACACTGAAGCTTTCTTT. Its protein is CASSQLHANTEAFF.